A selection of T cell receptor beta chains follows, all from one sample in a study of blood T cell repertoires in COVID-19. The table came from immunoSEQ multiplex PCR; TCRdb's copy has only in-frame clones and leaves some out. The sample carries approximately 100,000 clones, around 84% recorded once. Sequenced: peripheral blood. Receptors originate from a human donor in a cohort sampled during active COVID-19. CDR3s include the opening cysteine and the closing phenylalanine or tryptophan. Fields, in order: D gene, CDR3 length, J gene, clone size, V gene, CDR3 protein, CDR3 DNA. A D gene is named only where the DNA matches it firmly. Clone size appears in some rows only: once, few, many, or a class for an expanded clone.

d_gene: TRBD2
len: 16
j_gene: TRBJ2-1
abundance: .
v_gene: TRBV5-4
CDR3aa: CASSSSSGSSYNEQFF
CDR3nt: TGTGCCAGCAGCTCCTCTAGCGGCAGCTCCTACAATGAGCAGTTCTTC

d_gene: .
len: 15
j_gene: TRBJ1-5
abundance: few
v_gene: TRBV5-1
CDR3aa: CASSPGGGRDQPQHF
CDR3nt: TGCGCCAGCAGCCCGGGAGGGGGACGGGATCAGCCCCAGCATTTT

d_gene: TRBD1
len: 14
j_gene: TRBJ1-2
abundance: .
v_gene: TRBV28
CDR3aa: CASGYRGLAYGYTF
CDR3nt: TGTGCCAGCGGGTACAGGGGGCTCGCATATGGCTACACCTTC

d_gene: TRBD1
len: 15
j_gene: TRBJ1-5
abundance: .
v_gene: TRBV6-6
CDR3aa: CASSRQGGSNQPQHF
CDR3nt: TGTGCCAGCAGTCGACAGGGAGGTAGCAATCAGCCCCAGCATTTT

d_gene: .
len: 15
j_gene: TRBJ2-3
abundance: once
v_gene: TRBV14
CDR3aa: CASSQEGLSIDTQYF
CDR3nt: TGTGCCAGCAGCCAAGAGGGACTGAGTATTGATACGCAGTATTTT

d_gene: TRBD1
len: 18
j_gene: TRBJ1-5
abundance: few
v_gene: TRBV28
CDR3aa: CASSSYGGTGRSNQPQHF
CDR3nt: TGTGCCAGCAGTTCCTATGGTGGGACAGGGCGTAGCAATCAGCCCCAGCATTTT

d_gene: TRBD1
len: 14
j_gene: TRBJ2-5
abundance: .
v_gene: TRBV9
CDR3aa: CASSPRQGEETQYF
CDR3nt: TGTGCCAGCAGCCCCCGACAGGGAGAAGAGACCCAGTACTTC

d_gene: .
len: 14
j_gene: TRBJ2-3
abundance: .
v_gene: TRBV24-1
CDR3aa: CATGPGVSTDTQYF
CDR3nt: TGTGCCACGGGCCCCGGGGTAAGCACAGATACGCAGTATTTT

d_gene: TRBD1
len: 14
j_gene: TRBJ2-1
abundance: .
v_gene: TRBV19
CDR3aa: CASTRQGGYNEQFF
CDR3nt: TGTGCCAGTACCCGACAGGGGGGCTACAATGAGCAGTTCTTC

d_gene: TRBD1
len: 14
j_gene: TRBJ2-5
abundance: .
v_gene: TRBV11-2
CDR3aa: CASSRTGQQETQYF
CDR3nt: TGTGCCAGCAGCCGGACAGGCCAGCAGGAGACCCAGTACTTC

d_gene: TRBD2
len: 15
j_gene: TRBJ2-5
abundance: .
v_gene: TRBV7-3
CDR3aa: CASSPKTSGDETQYF
CDR3nt: TGTGCCAGCAGCCCGAAGACTAGCGGGGATGAGACCCAGTACTTC

d_gene: .
len: 13
j_gene: TRBJ2-1
abundance: .
v_gene: TRBV2
CDR3aa: CASLPYGYNEQFF
CDR3nt: TGTGCCAGCCTCCCCTATGGCTACAATGAGCAGTTCTTC

d_gene: .
len: 15
j_gene: TRBJ1-2
abundance: .
v_gene: TRBV6-2/TRBV6-3
CDR3aa: CASSYGKGVNYGYTF
CDR3nt: TGTGCCAGCAGTTACGGCAAGGGGGTGAACTATGGCTACACCTTC

d_gene: .
len: 19
j_gene: TRBJ2-1
abundance: .
v_gene: TRBV18
CDR3aa: CASSPNGAWQGPSYNEQFF
CDR3nt: TGTGCCAGCTCACCAAATGGCGCTTGGCAGGGGCCCTCCTACAATGAGCAGTTCTTC

d_gene: .
len: 18
j_gene: TRBJ2-7
abundance: .
v_gene: TRBV28
CDR3aa: CASSSPMTTAGRKNEQYF
CDR3nt: TGTGCCAGCAGTTCACCAATGACAACCGCGGGAAGGAAAAACGAGCAGTACTTC

d_gene: .
len: 12
j_gene: TRBJ2-3
abundance: .
v_gene: TRBV28
CDR3aa: CASSGQGRAQYF
CDR3nt: TGTGCCAGCAGCGGGCAGGGGCGGGCGCAGTATTTT

d_gene: TRBD2
len: 19
j_gene: TRBJ2-1
abundance: .
v_gene: TRBV4-3
CDR3aa: CASSHPGLAGVVSYNEQFF
CDR3nt: TGCGCCAGCAGCCACCCGGGACTAGCGGGGGTTGTATCCTACAATGAGCAGTTCTTC

d_gene: TRBD2
len: 17
j_gene: TRBJ2-2
abundance: .
v_gene: TRBV9
CDR3aa: CASSPRLAGALGGELFF
CDR3nt: TGTGCCAGCAGCCCCCGACTAGCGGGAGCCCTGGGGGGGGAGCTGTTTTTT

d_gene: .
len: 15
j_gene: TRBJ1-3
abundance: .
v_gene: TRBV5-6
CDR3aa: CASSLRGAYPNTIYF
CDR3nt: TGTGCCAGCAGCTTGAGGGGCGCCTACCCAAACACCATATATTTT

d_gene: .
len: 15
j_gene: TRBJ2-3
abundance: .
v_gene: TRBV24-1
CDR3aa: CATSPGAVIADTQYF
CDR3nt: TGTGCCACCAGTCCAGGGGCGGTAATTGCAGATACGCAGTATTTT